This T cell receptor (beta chain) was observed in a study of cytomegalovirus exposure and HLA in healthy donors. Points from the study as a whole: One variant, a missense change in DCLRE1C, was linked in a later analysis to TCR beta V- and J-gene trimming. Serostatus for CMV was the only available immune exposure information.

13 Jbeta primers and 60 Vbeta primers were used for the PCR. Repertoires were generated with immunoSEQ multiplex PCR, while TCRdb's copy carries only in-frame clones and drops some. The sample holds approximately 150,000 clones, 65% to 70% seen once. With regard to this clone: Its antigen is undetermined.

V lost 1 base and J 5 bases, leaving 11 bases between the germline ends. This CDR3 comprises 14 residues. Germline CDR1 SNHLY, CDR2 FYNNEI. This receptor was identified in a woman aged 18-30 years in good health and CMV-seropositive. V is TRBV2 and J is TRBJ2-5, with D maybe TRBD1 (5 bases). Material: PBMCs. The CDR3 region is CASSEVTPGETQYF. CDR3 DNA sequence: TGTGCCAGCAGTGAAGTAACCCCAGGGGAGACCCAGTACTTC.